This T cell receptor (beta chain) was captured in a study of cytomegalovirus exposure and HLA in healthy donors. Turning to the study itself: It was reported in a later analysis that the 90 to 150 validation repertoires used the same platform as the approximately 670 first-cohort repertoires.

V dropped 5 bases and J dropped 7; count of bases not matched to a gene: 8. The CDR3 consists of 14 residues. Germline values: CDR1 SNHLY, CDR2 FYNNEI. The protocol was immunoSEQ multiplex PCR, while the TCRdb copy is restricted to in-frame clones and leaves out a portion. The repertoire holds roughly 52,000 clones, with over 75% as singletons. This receptor was obtained from a woman aged 25 to 45 in good health and CMV-seronegative. The chain employs TRBV2 and TRBJ1-2; 9 nucleotides agree with TRBD1. The sequenced material came from PBMCs. CDR3 sequence reads: CASSTGTGTGGYTF. The CDR3 DNA reads as TGTGCCAGCAGTACCGGGACAGGGACGGGTGGCTACACCTTC.